The next 14 T cell receptor beta chains were all read from a single sample in a study of T cell responses to AZD1222 COVID-19 vaccine. Assay used: immunoSEQ multiplex PCR; TCRdb lists only in-frame clones, some missing. The sample has nearly 90,000 clones, approximately 86% seen once. Source: peripheral blood, taken on day 0 of AZD1222 vaccination. These receptors were obtained from an adult in good health.

V is TRBV14 and J is TRBJ2-7; TRBD2 agrees at 15 bases. The length of the CDR3 is 20 residues. Trimming at V came to 1 base and at J to 0 bases, leaving 10 bases not matched to a gene. CDR1 and CDR2 from the germline V gene are SGHDN and FVKESK. CDR3 sequence (DNA): TGTGCCAGCAGCCAAGGAACCGGGACTAGCGGGAGGTTGGGCTCCTACGAGCAGTACTTC. Translated, it gives CASSQGTGTSGRLGSYEQYF. The variable domain in full, with the rest retrieved from reference TRBV14 and TRBJ2-7, is EAGVTQFPSHSVIEKGQTVTLRCDPISGHDNLYWYRRVMGKEIKFLLHFVKESKQDESGMPNNRFLAERTGGTYSTLKVQPAELEDSGVYFCASSQGTGTSGRLGSYEQYFGPGTRLTVT.

The genes are TRBV11-2 and TRBJ2-7; the match to TRBD2 covers 8 bases. The germline CDR1 and CDR2 sequences are SGHAT and FQNNGV. This CDR3 is 14 amino acids long. V lost 1 base, J lost 2 bases, and 1 base stayed unmatched. The DNA of the CDR3 is TGTGCCAGCAGCTTAGTTAGCGGGACCTACGAGCAGTACTTC. Residues: CASSLVSGTYEQYF. The variable domain in full, with the rest retrieved from reference TRBV11-2 and TRBJ2-7, is EAGVAQSPRYKIIEKRQSVAFWCNPISGHATLYWYQQILGQGPKLLIQFQNNGVVDDSQLPKDRFSAERLKGVDSTLKIQPAKLEDSAVYLCASSLVSGTYEQYFGPGTRLTVT.

The DNA for the CDR3 is TGTGCCAGCAGTTACGACAGAAACTATGGCTACACCTTC. It encodes CASSYDRNYGYTF. The chain links TRBV6-2 or TRBV6-3 to TRBJ1-2; D possibly corresponds to TRBD1 (5 bases). CDR3 length: 13 amino acids. Germline loops: CDR1 MNHEY, CDR2 SVGEGT. Trimming left V 2 bases short and J 2 bases short, with 6 bases between.

The gene calls are TRBV2 and TRBJ2-1; 9 bases align to TRBD2. Trimming at V came to 6 bases and at J to 1 base, leaving 13 bases not matched to a gene. This CDR3 spans 18 amino acids. Germline V gene lookup returns CDR1 SNHLY and CDR2 FYNNEI. CDR3 DNA sequence: TGTGCCAGCAGGGTTAGCGGGAGCCCCCAATCTTCCTACAATGAGCAGTTCTTC. Its translation: CASRVSGSPQSSYNEQFF.

V and J are TRBV7-2 and TRBJ1-2; D may be TRBD1 (5 bases). This CDR3 is built from 13 residues. V was trimmed by 4 bases and J by 11 bases, leaving 17 bases between them. CDR1 is SGHTA, CDR2 FQGNSA, per germline. The CDR3 DNA reads as TGTGCCAGCAGCTCAGGGACCGGATTATTTTACACCTTC. Protein product: CASSSGTGLFYTF.

The V and J genes are TRBV27 and TRBJ2-7, with 7 bases aligning to TRBD1. The junction had 13 bases not matched to a gene; V was cut back by 4 bases and J by 4 bases. CDR1 is MNHEY and CDR2 is SMNVEV in the germline V gene (reference sequence). The CDR3 contains 16 residues. The CDR3 here is CASSSRLDRVRYEQYF. CDR3 bases: TGTGCCAGCAGTTCTCGCCTCGACAGGGTGCGTTACGAGCAGTACTTC.

The V and J genes are TRBV7-9 and TRBJ2-1, with 7 bases lining up with TRBD2. Germline V gene data show CDR1 as SEHNR and CDR2 as FQNEAQ (reference sequence). This CDR3 has 16 amino acids. The ends lost 0 bases at V and 2 bases at J; junction bases unmatched: 4. CDR3 nucleotide sequence: TGTGCCAGCAGCTTAGCGGGAGGGCCCCCCTACAATGAGCAGTTCTTC. This codes for CASSLAGGPPYNEQFF. Full variable domain (outside the CDR3, taken from reference TRBV7-9 and TRBJ2-1): DTGVSQNPRHKITKRGQNVTFRCDPISEHNRLYWYRQTLGQGPEFLTYFQNEAQLEKSRLLSDRFSAERPKGSFSTLEIQRTEQGDSAMYLCASSLAGGPPYNEQFFGPGTRLTVL.

The chain has TRBV5-6 and TRBJ1-5, with a tentative D call TRBD1 (5 bases). Trimming took 2 bases from V and 7 from J, leaving 7 bases between them. CDR1 is SGHDT, CDR2 YYEEEE, per germline. This CDR3 has 12 amino acids. This CDR3 reads CASSLGVQPQHF. CDR3 nucleotide sequence: TGTGCCAGCAGCTTAGGGGTCCAGCCCCAGCATTTT.

The chain has TRBV27 and TRBJ1-5; TRBD1 matches at 7 bases. Germline CDR1 and CDR2: MNHEY and SMNVEV (reference sequence). The V and J ends lost 1 base and 4 bases, in that order; junction bases with no gene match: 4. This CDR3 comprises 15 residues. For the CDR3, the DNA is TGTGCCAGCAGTTTATGGGCAGGGGGAAATCAGCCCCAGCATTTT. Translating it yields CASSLWAGGNQPQHF.

The chain combines TRBV7-6 with TRBJ2-1, with 12 bases lining up with TRBD1. The CDR3 spans 15 residues. Losses at the gene ends were 6 bases for V and 6 bases for J; bases not matched to a gene: 6. Germline loops: CDR1 SGHVS, CDR2 FNYEAQ. DNA for the CDR3: TGTGCCAGCAGTTTGGGACAGGGGGCGGTCAATGAGCAGTTCTTC. Translating it yields CASSLGQGAVNEQFF. The full variable domain, with the rest looked up from reference TRBV7-6 and TRBJ2-1, is GAGVSQSPRYKVTKRGQDVALRCDPISGHVSLYWYRQALGQGPEFLTYFNYEAQQDKSGLPNDRFSAERPEGSISTLTIQRTEQRDSAMYRCASSLGQGAVNEQFFGPGTRLTVL.

This clone was seen a single time. The rearrangement joins TRBV5-1 to TRBJ1-4; D possibly corresponds to TRBD1 (5 bases). V lost 4 bases to trimming and J lost 4 bases, with 14 bases between them. In germline, CDR1 is SGHRS, CDR2 YFSETQ. There are 15 residues in the CDR3. The CDR3 bases are TGCGCCAGCAGCCCGGCCGGGACGAATAATGAAAAACTGTTTTTT. Its protein is CASSPAGTNNEKLFF.

The rearrangement links TRBV6-6 to TRBJ1-3; no reliable D call. V lost 5 bases, J lost 6 bases, and 8 bases lay in between. This CDR3 is 12 amino acids long. Germline lookup yields CDR1 MNHNY and CDR2 SVGAGI (reference sequence). CDR3 region: CASSQEKNTIYF. The CDR3 coding sequence is TGTGCCAGCAGTCAAGAGAAAAACACCATATATTTT.

V usage is TRBV7-6 and J usage is TRBJ1-6; 8 positions match TRBD1. This CDR3 is built from 17 residues. The germline CDR1 and CDR2 sequences are SGHVS and FNYEAQ. J was trimmed by 8 bases and V by 1 base; bases with no gene match: 10. CDR3 loop: CASSLDLTTGGYSPLHF. Here the CDR3 DNA reads TGTGCCAGCAGCTTAGACCTTACTACAGGGGGGTATTCACCCCTCCACTTT.

V and J are TRBV27 and TRBJ2-1, with 10 bases lining up with TRBD2. V shed 8 bases, J shed 10 bases, and the junction held 11 bases outside the gene matches. The CDR3 covers 14 residues. CDR1 MNHEY and CDR2 SMNVEV come from the germline V gene (reference sequence). This CDR3 reads CASSPGLARSEQFF. In nucleotides, the CDR3 is TGTGCCAGCTCGCCGGGACTAGCGCGATCGGAGCAGTTCTTC.